Each of the 16 T cell receptor beta chains below was sequenced from the same sample in a study of blood T cells in healthy people across ages (dated by TCRdb to between 2015 and 2016). The library was built by means of 5' RACE. The instrument was an Illumina HiSeq 2500. The second PCR ran for roughly 7 to 12 cycles and used a J-beta primer mix along with a sample-barcoded 5' primer. TCRdb reanalyzed the raw reads on its own, using fastp at Q25 for trimming and MiXCR for clone calling, and kept in-frame beta chains. For every CDR3 protein sequence, its rows merge into one entry that carries the most common genes and DNA. Recorded for this sample are 350,000 to 450,000 distinct CDR3 sequences; roughly half of them occurred a single time. Of the sample, under 60% falls within the top ten clones. Sequencing was done on a sample of blood. These receptors originate from a man in his sixties in good health.

This sequence joins TRBV10-3 and TRBJ2-3; TRBD2 matches 9 bases. The CDR3 is 15 residues long. Germline assignment: CDR1 ENHRY and CDR2 SYGVKD. V dropped 7 bases and J dropped 0; count of bases not matched to a gene: 5. The CDR3 coding sequence is TGTGCCATCACACTAGCGGGCGCTAGCACAGATACGCAGTATTTT. It specifies CAITLAGASTDTQYF.

This clonotype was seen a handful of times. The chain couples TRBV12-3 or TRBV12-4 to TRBJ2-5; a weak D match, TRBD1 (5 bases). The CDR3 length is 14 residues. The V gene lost 5 bases and the J gene lost 3 bases, with 13 bases spanning the gap. CDR3: CASSPYRRKETQYF. The CDR3 DNA reads TGTGCCAGCAGTCCCTACAGGAGAAAAGAGACCCAGTACTTC.

There are a few counts of this clonotype. The rearrangement links TRBV24-1 to TRBJ2-3; 13 bases match TRBD2. Germline V gene lookup returns CDR1 KGHDR and CDR2 SFDVKD. This CDR3 comprises 17 residues. Trimming removed 3 bases from V and 6 bases from J; junction bases left unmatched: 8. CDR3 loop: CATSDPATSGGSDTQYF. The CDR3 DNA is TGTGCCACCAGTGATCCCGCGACTAGCGGGGGGTCGGATACGCAGTATTTT.

This chain uses TRBV25-1 with TRBJ2-1; possibly TRBD2 for D (6 bases). There are 11 residues in the CDR3. The germline V and J ends were trimmed by 2 bases and 10 bases, with 6 bases remaining between them. Germline-derived CDR1 and CDR2 are MGHDK and SYGVNS. CDR3 sequence: CASSERGEQFF. The CDR3 bases are TGTGCCAGCAGTGAACGGGGGGAGCAGTTCTTC.

This clonotype has just a few counts. The rearrangement joins TRBV20-1 to TRBJ2-5; D is tentatively TRBD1 or TRBD2 (6 bases each). There are 14 residues in the CDR3. CDR1 is DFQATT, CDR2 SNEGSKA, per germline (reference sequence). The V end was cut by 3 bases, the J end by 2 bases, with 13 bases between. The CDR3 bases are TGCAGTGCTAGGGGGGGACAAAATCAAGAGACCCAGTACTTC. Protein product: CSARGGQNQETQYF.

J is TRBJ1-2 and V is TRBV29-1; D unresolved. Germline CDR1 reads SQVTM; CDR2 reads ANQGSEA. This CDR3 region has 14 residues. As DNA, the CDR3 is TGCGAACGAGGTCCGGGGAAGTCTAACTATGGCTACACCTTC. Its protein product is CERGPGKSNYGYTF. The whole variable domain, filled in from reference TRBV29-1 and TRBJ1-2, reads SAVISQKPSRDICQRGTSLTIQCQVDSQVTMMFWYRQQPGQSLTLIATANQGSEATYESGFVIDKFPISRPNLTFSTLTVSNMSPEDSSIYLCERGPGKSNYGYTFGSGTRLTVV.

This clonotype was seen a few times. This chain connects TRBV6-6 to TRBJ2-7, with D perhaps TRBD2 (6 bases). V lost 0 bases to trimming and J lost 6 bases, with 12 bases between them. The CDR3 contains 14 residues. CDR1 MNHNY and CDR2 SVGAGI come from the germline V gene (reference sequence). DNA for the CDR3: TGTGCCAGCAGTTACTCTCGGGAGATTCGCGAGCAGTACTTC. Protein product: CASSYSREIREQYF.

The chain combines TRBV27 with TRBJ1-2; D is perhaps TRBD1 (5 bases). The CDR3 spans 16 residues. The germline V gene encodes CDR1 MNHEY and CDR2 SMNVEV (reference sequence). Trimming stripped 6 bases from V and 5 bases from J, with 22 bases between. The CDR3 sequence is CASSNQAWQGEYGYTF. The DNA of the CDR3 is TGTGCCAGCAGCAACCAGGCTTGGCAGGGAGAATATGGCTACACCTTC.

This clonotype was picked up one time. V is TRBV5-1 and J is TRBJ1-6, with no clear D. The V end lost 0 bases, the J end lost 7 bases, and 11 bases lay between the germline ends. This CDR3 is 15 amino acids long. Looked up from germline, CDR1 is SGHRS and CDR2 is YFSETQ. The CDR3 spells CASSLAPGANSPLHF. CDR3 coding DNA: TGCGCCAGCAGCTTGGCTCCAGGTGCCAATTCACCCCTCCACTTT. The full variable domain, with the rest looked up from reference TRBV5-1 and TRBJ1-6, is KAGVTQTPRYLIKTRGQQVTLSCSPISGHRSVSWYQQTPGQGLQFLFEYFSETQRNKGNFPGRFSGRQFSNSRSEMNVSTLELGDSALYLCASSLAPGANSPLHFGNGTRLTVT.

This clonotype was counted once. The chain carries TRBV6-1 and TRBJ2-4; 8 bases are shared with TRBD2. V lost 6 bases to trimming and J lost 5 bases; unmatched junction nucleotides: 12. From germline, CDR1 is MNHNS and CDR2 SASEGT. The CDR3 consists of 16 residues. The CDR3 bases are TGTGCCAGCAGCCGGGGGGGAGTGTGGTTGGAAAACATTCAGTACTTC. Protein sequence: CASSRGGVWLENIQYF.

V gene TRBV29-1 combines with J gene TRBJ1-1, with D maybe TRBD1 (5 bases). Trimming stripped 5 bases from V and 3 bases from J, with 10 bases between. The length of the CDR3 is 12 residues. The V gene's germline CDR1 is SQVTM and CDR2 ANQGSEA. Here the CDR3 reads CSVKRGDTEAFF. The CDR3 DNA reads TGCAGCGTTAAACGGGGGGACACTGAAGCTTTCTTT.

The rearrangement joins TRBV4-2 to TRBJ2-1; TRBD2 agrees at 11 bases. CDR3 size: 18 residues. The junction had 13 bases not matched to a gene; V was cut back by 1 base and J by 8 bases. CDR1 and CDR2 (germline): LGHNA, YNFKEQ. CDR3 coding DNA: TGTGCCAGCAGCCAAGTGGGGGCTAGCGGGAGGAGTCGGGATGAGCAGTTCTTC. Protein product: CASSQVGASGRSRDEQFF.

The V gene is TRBV12-3 or TRBV12-4, the J gene TRBJ2-1, with TRBD1 matching over 7 bases. The trim removed 5 bases at V and 7 bases at J, leaving 5 bases unmatched. The CDR3 spans 13 residues. The CDR3 nucleotides are TGTGCCAGCAGTGAGACAGGGCCGAATGAGCAGTTCTTC. Its protein product is CASSETGPNEQFF.

Of note for this clonotype: It may be a read error: a sequence one base away is much more abundant. This chain links TRBV27 with TRBJ2-5; 7 bases match TRBD1. The J call may be mistaken, given a closer DNA end match to TRBJ2-7. The CDR3 extends over 14 amino acids. The germline V gene encodes CDR1 MNHEY and CDR2 SMNVEV (reference sequence). Written as DNA, the CDR3 is TGTGCCAGCATTAGGACGACAGGGTACTACGAGCAGTACTTC. Translating it yields CASIRTTGYYEQYF.

The V and J genes are TRBV24-1 and TRBJ2-2; D may match TRBD1 or TRBD2 (6 bases each). Germline CDR1 KGHDR, CDR2 SFDVKD. The V end was cut by 3 bases, the J end by 7 bases, with 20 bases between. The CDR3 contains 17 residues. CDR3 residues: CATSDPIRGGNGGELFF. The CDR3 nucleotides read TGTGCCACCAGTGATCCGATCAGGGGAGGAAACGGCGGGGAGCTGTTTTTT.

This clonotype turned up a few times. The chain recombines TRBV6-2 or TRBV6-3 with TRBJ2-5, with D tentatively TRBD1 (6 bases). This CDR3 contains 15 residues. CDR1 is MNHEY and CDR2 is SVGEGT in the germline V gene. V was trimmed by 2 bases and J by 7 bases, leaving 17 bases between them. The CDR3 loop reads CASSYLGQSVGTQYF. CDR3 DNA: TGTGCCAGCAGTTACCTTGGACAGTCCGTGGGGACCCAGTACTTC.